The clone carrying this TCR beta chain was counted once. Naivety among CD8 cells was defined by CD45RO negativity and positive CCR7 selection, thereby excluding terminally differentiated effector memory CD45RA+ cells. The authors distributed each subset's genomic DNA evenly over several immunoSEQ plates. TCRdb's table, derived via immunoSEQ multiplex PCR, lists solely in-frame clones and lacks some. The sample lists around 2.1 million clones, 90% to 95% occurring once. The sample comes from a study of shared clonotypes between healthy human individuals. With 9 bases removed from V and 3 bases from J, the gap between germline ends came to 14 bases. The CDR3 is 14 residues long. CDR1 and CDR2 from the germline V gene are LGHNA and YNFKEQ.

The chain is built from TRBV4-2 and TRBJ2-2, with TRBD1 as a possible D gene (6 bases). This receptor was identified in a man aged 18 to 29 in good health. Some clones in this sample may be carry-over from other donors' samples. Sequencing was carried out using naive CD8+ T cells from PBMCs. The CDR3 sequence is CASKKQGDTGELFF. Here the CDR3 DNA reads TGTGCCAGTAAAAAACAGGGAGACACCGGGGAGCTGTTTTTT.